The 15 T cell receptor beta chains presented below share a single source sample, sequenced in a study of CD8 T cells in ankylosing spondylitis. TCRdb re-called the 5' RACE reads with MiXCR, one entry per CDR3 protein. Among approximately 350,000 distinct CDR3 sequences listed, roughly 15% were seen once. Input material: blood, either unsorted or a sorted T cell fraction (not recorded which). These receptors originate from a male donor with ankylosing spondylitis or in good health (not recorded which).

This clonotype has ten or more counts. The gene calls are TRBV12-3 or TRBV12-4 and TRBJ1-1; 7 bases map to TRBD1. The CDR3 length is 14 residues. V was pared by 4 bases and J by 11 bases, with 13 bases of the junction left unmatched. CDR3 sequence reads: CASSSDRFSRAAFF. In DNA, the CDR3 is TGTGCCAGCAGTTCGGACAGGTTCTCGAGGGCGGCTTTCTTT.

This clonotype was recorded many times. The chain recombines TRBV12-3 or TRBV12-4 with TRBJ2-6; tentatively, D is TRBD2 (5 bases). Trimming left V 10 bases short and J 0 bases short, with 10 bases between. The CDR3 is made up of 14 amino acids. As DNA, the CDR3 is TGTGCCACCGGGGAAAGCTCTGGGGCCAACGTCCTGACTTTC. It codes for CATGESSGANVLTF.

The chain recombines TRBV19 with TRBJ1-5; the D is unclear. With 5 bases removed from V and 7 bases from J, the gap between germline ends came to 15 bases. The germline gives CDR1 LNHDA, CDR2 SQIVND (reference sequence). This CDR3 comprises 14 residues. In nucleotides, the CDR3 is TGTGCCAGTAGTCTCAGTCCTGGCGCGCAGCCCCAGCATTTT. This translates into CASSLSPGAQPQHF.

This clonotype was seen only a few times. The chain uses TRBV7-2 and TRBJ1-1; TRBD1 is a possible D gene (6 bases). CDR1 and CDR2 from the germline V gene are SGHTA and FQGNSA. The CDR3 contains 15 residues. V lost 4 bases, J lost 2 bases, and 14 bases lay in between. The CDR3 region has the DNA TGTGCCAGCAGCTCGCCCGGGACATCCAACACTGAAGCTTTCTTT. Its protein product is CASSSPGTSNTEAFF.

This clonotype was seen many times. V is TRBV5-1 and J is TRBJ2-1; D uncertain. The V gene lost 5 bases and the J gene lost 0 bases, with 9 bases spanning the gap. CDR1 is SGHRS, CDR2 YFSETQ, per germline. The CDR3 sequence is 14 residues long. For the CDR3, the DNA is TGCGCCAGCAGTGAGCAAAGCTCCTACAATGAGCAGTTCTTC. It specifies CASSEQSSYNEQFF.

This clonotype showed up just a few times. The CDR3 protein is CASSEPGGFSTDTQYF. The DNA of the CDR3 is TGTGCCAGCAGTGAACCCGGGGGATTTAGCACAGATACGCAGTATTTT. The V gene is TRBV6-1, the J gene TRBJ2-3, with D possibly matching TRBD2 (6 bases). The V end was cut by 2 bases, the J end by 0 bases, with 12 bases between. Germline V gene sequence: CDR1 MNHNS, CDR2 SASEGT. This CDR3 contains 16 residues.

The table lists this clonotype with a few counts. V gene TRBV20-1 combines with J gene TRBJ2-7; D may correspond to TRBD1 or TRBD2 (5 bases each). Per germline, CDR1 DFQATT and CDR2 SNEGSKA (reference sequence). V lost 5 bases and J lost 2, with 10 bases in between. This CDR3 has 12 residues. The CDR3 protein is CSAPGTAYEQYF. CDR3 nucleotides: TGCAGTGCTCCCGGGACGGCCTACGAGCAGTACTTC.

This clonotype was found a few times. CDR3 DNA sequence: TGTGCCAGCTACACCACATCCCTCTACGAGCAGTACTTC. This sequence encodes CASYTTSLYEQYF. The genes are TRBV28 and TRBJ2-7; D gene uncertain. The CDR3 length is 13 residues. CDR1 is MDHEN, CDR2 SYDVKM, per germline. The V gene lost 8 bases and the J gene lost 3 bases, with 14 bases spanning the gap.

The V call is TRBV19, the J call TRBJ1-1; unclear D gene. Germline assignment: CDR1 LNHDA and CDR2 SQIVND (reference sequence). This CDR3 region has 12 residues. Trimming cost V 4 bases and J 7 bases, with 10 bases left between them. The CDR3: CASSRTALEAFF. The CDR3, as DNA: TGTGCCAGTAGTAGGACGGCCCTTGAAGCTTTCTTT.

This clonotype was detected ten times or more. The CDR3 here is CASSPKEGAGYGYTF. The CDR3 bases are TGTGCCAGCTCACCAAAGGAGGGGGCAGGCTATGGCTACACCTTC. The chain recombines TRBV18 with TRBJ1-2; 7 nucleotides align to TRBD1. This CDR3 comprises 15 residues. J was trimmed by 4 bases and V by 2 bases; bases with no gene match: 7. Germline assignment: CDR1 KGHSH and CDR2 LQKENI.

The chain has TRBV5-5 and TRBJ2-2; D tentatively reads TRBD1 or TRBD2 (5 bases each). Germline lookup yields CDR1 SGHKS and CDR2 YYEKEE (reference sequence). Trimming stripped 4 bases from V and 0 bases from J, with 13 bases between. CDR3 length: 16 residues. In DNA form, the CDR3 reads TGTGCCAGCAGCCTGGGGACCTTAACGAACACCGGGGAGCTGTTTTTT. It translates to CASSLGTLTNTGELFF.

This chain links TRBV5-1 with TRBJ2-5; TRBD2 matches 10 bases. This CDR3 spans 17 amino acids. The ends lost 4 bases at V and 2 bases at J; junction bases unmatched: 11. The germline V gene has CDR1 SGHRS and CDR2 YFSETQ. CDR3 in amino acids: CASSPSAGLAPQETQYF. In nucleotides, the CDR3 is TGCGCCAGCAGCCCGAGTGCGGGACTAGCGCCTCAAGAGACCCAGTACTTC.

The chain combines TRBV11-2 with TRBJ2-1; TRBD1 might be the D (6 bases). Germline CDR1 reads SGHAT; CDR2 reads FQNNGV. The CDR3 loop spans 14 amino acids. Trimming left V 5 bases short and J 3 bases short, with 11 bases between. The CDR3 DNA sequence: TGTGCCAGCAGCCCAGGACAGATCTACAATGAGCAGTTCTTC. Translation: CASSPGQIYNEQFF.

The sample holds a few counts of this clonotype. The CDR3 sequence is CASSPRRTDTEAFF. The CDR3 nucleotides are TGTGCCAGCTCACCACGAAGGACAGACACTGAAGCTTTCTTT. The V gene is TRBV18, the J gene TRBJ1-1; TRBD1 might be the D (6 bases). The germline V gene encodes CDR1 KGHSH and CDR2 LQKENI. The CDR3 spans 14 residues. V dropped 1 base and J dropped 3 bases, with 9 bases sitting between them.

This clonotype showed up just a few times. The chain joins TRBV20-1 to TRBJ2-5; 7 nucleotides match TRBD2. Germline V lookup: CDR1 DFQATT, CDR2 SNEGSKA (reference sequence). CDR3 length equals 16 residues. The junction had 9 bases not matched to a gene; V was cut back by 0 bases and J by 2 bases. The CDR3 coding sequence is TGCAGTGCTAGAGATCGAGGCGGGAGTGTACAAGAGACCCAGTACTTC. Its translation is CSARDRGGSVQETQYF.